Listed here is a single TCR beta chain. Per the germline V gene, CDR1 is LNHDA and CDR2 is SQIVND (reference sequence). This CDR3 contains 16 residues. Only the protein is on record. This sample was included in a study of synovial regulatory T cells in juvenile arthritis. Profiled with immunoSEQ multiplex PCR; TCRdb holds only in-frame clones, not every one. This table holds about 10,000 clones. Material for sequencing was Treg cells from blood. The subset denotes: remaining (HLA-DR-negative) circulating blood Treg cells. The V and J genes are TRBV19 and TRBJ2-7; TCRdb's D gene call, TRBD1, goes unchecked for lack of DNA. This TCR derives from a donor younger than 30 with juvenile idiopathic arthritis. The chain's CDR3 is CASSRLGAGGSYEQYF.